The clone carrying this T cell receptor (beta chain) showed up just once. The antigen is not known. This entry is derived from a study of T cell responses to AZD1222 COVID-19 vaccine. Findings and limits, study-wide: Possibly, clonal diversity was underestimated; donors were largely white British and included more females.

V was clipped by 5 bases and J by 6 bases; unmatched bases: 8. CDR3 size: 15 residues. CDR1 and CDR2 from the germline V gene are MDHEN and SYDVKM. Profiling relied on immunoSEQ multiplex PCR, and the TCRdb table lists in-frame clones only, not all of them. The sample has 100,000 to 150,000 clones, about 90% seen once. Specimen: peripheral blood, collected on day 0 of MenACWY control vaccination. The chain carries TRBV28 and TRBJ1-5, with 9 bases fitting TRBD1. The sequence came from an adult in good health. DNA for the CDR3: TGTGCCAGCAGTGCGGGACAGGGAGTGGCTCAGCCCCAGCATTTT. It specifies CASSAGQGVAQPQHF.